This T cell receptor (beta chain) was sequenced during a study of human T cells and chemical hapten exposure. The time point: pre-sensitization, week 0. The treatment denotes: therapeutic diphenylcyclopropenone sensitization with weekly scalp DPC. Per germline, CDR1 ENHRY and CDR2 SYGVKD. The CDR3 loop spans 12 amino acids. V lost 7 bases and J lost 3, with 9 bases in between. TCRdb ran MiXCR on the RACE reads and lists one entry per CDR3 protein. Of about 80,000 distinct CDR3 sequences in the sample, about 14% were seen once. J is TRBJ2-5 and V is TRBV10-3; perhaps TRBD2 as D (6 bases). The receptor was derived from a woman aged 45-60 years with alopecia areata. Some clones in this sample may be carry-over from other donors' samples. The starting material was whole blood, obtained in connection with sensitization to the hapten diphenylcyclopropenone (DPC). CDR3 bases: TGTGCCATCAAAGGCGGGGAAGAGACCCAGTACTTC. This codes for CAIKGGEETQYF.